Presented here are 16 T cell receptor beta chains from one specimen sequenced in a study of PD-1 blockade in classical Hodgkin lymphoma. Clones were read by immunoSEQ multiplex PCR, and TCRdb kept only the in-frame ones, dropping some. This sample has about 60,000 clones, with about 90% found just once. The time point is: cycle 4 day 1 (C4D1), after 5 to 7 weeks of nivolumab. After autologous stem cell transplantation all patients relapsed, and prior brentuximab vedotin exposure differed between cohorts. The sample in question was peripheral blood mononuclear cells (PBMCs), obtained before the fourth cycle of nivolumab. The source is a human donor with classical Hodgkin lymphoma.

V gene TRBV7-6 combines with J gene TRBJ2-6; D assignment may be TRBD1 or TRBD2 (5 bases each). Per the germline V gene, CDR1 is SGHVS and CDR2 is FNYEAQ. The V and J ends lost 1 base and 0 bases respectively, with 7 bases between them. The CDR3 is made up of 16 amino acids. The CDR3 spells CASSLVGTSGANVLTF. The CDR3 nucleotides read TGTGCCAGCAGCTTAGTGGGGACCTCTGGGGCCAACGTCCTGACTTTC. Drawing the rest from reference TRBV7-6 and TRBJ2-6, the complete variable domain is GAGVSQSPRYKVTKRGQDVALRCDPISGHVSLYWYRQALGQGPEFLTYFNYEAQQDKSGLPNDRFSAERPEGSISTLTIQRTEQRDSAMYRCASSLVGTSGANVLTFGAGSRLTVL.

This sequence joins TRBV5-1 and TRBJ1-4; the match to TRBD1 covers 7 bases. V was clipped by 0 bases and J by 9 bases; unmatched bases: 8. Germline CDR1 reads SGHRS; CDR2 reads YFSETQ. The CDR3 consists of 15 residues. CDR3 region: CASSLEWTGDQKLFF. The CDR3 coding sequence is TGCGCCAGCAGCTTGGAGTGGACAGGTGACCAAAAACTGTTTTTT. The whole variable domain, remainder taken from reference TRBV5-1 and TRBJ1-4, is KAGVTQTPRYLIKTRGQQVTLSCSPISGHRSVSWYQQTPGQGLQFLFEYFSETQRNKGNFPGRFSGRQFSNSRSEMNVSTLELGDSALYLCASSLEWTGDQKLFFGSGTQLSVL.

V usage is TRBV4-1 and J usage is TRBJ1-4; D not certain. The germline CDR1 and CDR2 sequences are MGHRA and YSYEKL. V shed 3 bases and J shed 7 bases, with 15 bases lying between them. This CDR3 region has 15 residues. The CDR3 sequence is CASSHRQVWSEKLFF. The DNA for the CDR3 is TGCGCCAGCAGCCACCGTCAGGTCTGGAGTGAAAAACTGTTTTTT.

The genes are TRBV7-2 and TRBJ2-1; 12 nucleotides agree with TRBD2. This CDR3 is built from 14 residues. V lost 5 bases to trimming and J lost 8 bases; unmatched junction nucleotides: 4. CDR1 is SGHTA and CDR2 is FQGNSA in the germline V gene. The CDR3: CASSPSGGVDEQFF. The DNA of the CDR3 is TGTGCCAGCAGCCCTAGCGGGGGGGTGGATGAGCAGTTCTTC.

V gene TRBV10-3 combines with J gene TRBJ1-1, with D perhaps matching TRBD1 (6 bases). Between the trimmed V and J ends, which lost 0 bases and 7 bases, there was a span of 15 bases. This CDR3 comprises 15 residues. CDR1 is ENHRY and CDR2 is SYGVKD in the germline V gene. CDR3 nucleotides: TGTGCCATCAGTGAGTCGGGCAGGGGACTCGGTGAAGCTTTCTTT. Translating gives CAISESGRGLGEAFF.

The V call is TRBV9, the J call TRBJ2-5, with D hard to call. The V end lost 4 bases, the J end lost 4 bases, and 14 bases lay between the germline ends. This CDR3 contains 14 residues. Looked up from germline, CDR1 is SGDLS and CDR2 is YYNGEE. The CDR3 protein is CASSLTNRAETQYF. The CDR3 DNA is TGTGCCAGCAGCCTAACGAACCGGGCAGAGACCCAGTACTTC.

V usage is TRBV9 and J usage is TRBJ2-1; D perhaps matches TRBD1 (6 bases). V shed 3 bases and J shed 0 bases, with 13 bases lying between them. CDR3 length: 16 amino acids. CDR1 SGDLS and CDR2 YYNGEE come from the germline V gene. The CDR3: CASSAPRQDSYNEQFF. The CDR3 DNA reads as TGTGCCAGCAGCGCCCCCCGACAGGACTCCTACAATGAGCAGTTCTTC.

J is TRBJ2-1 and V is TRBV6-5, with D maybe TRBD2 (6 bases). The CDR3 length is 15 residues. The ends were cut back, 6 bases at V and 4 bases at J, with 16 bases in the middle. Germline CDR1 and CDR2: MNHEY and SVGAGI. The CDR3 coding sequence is TGTGCCAGCAGCATGGGGGAGGTAATTTACAATGAGCAGTTCTTC. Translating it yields CASSMGEVIYNEQFF.

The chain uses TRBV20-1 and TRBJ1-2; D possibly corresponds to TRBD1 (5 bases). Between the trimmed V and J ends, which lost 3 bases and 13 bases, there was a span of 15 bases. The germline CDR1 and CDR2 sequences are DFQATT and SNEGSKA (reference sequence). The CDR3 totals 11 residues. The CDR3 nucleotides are TGCAGTGCTAGGAACCGAGCAGGGTCCACCTTC. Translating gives CSARNRAGSTF.

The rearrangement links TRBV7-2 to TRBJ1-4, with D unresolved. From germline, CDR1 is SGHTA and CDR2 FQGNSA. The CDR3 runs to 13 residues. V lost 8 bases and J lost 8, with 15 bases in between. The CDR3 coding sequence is TGTGCCAGCCGGATTGGGGAAAAAGAAAAACTGTTTTTT. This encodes CASRIGEKEKLFF.

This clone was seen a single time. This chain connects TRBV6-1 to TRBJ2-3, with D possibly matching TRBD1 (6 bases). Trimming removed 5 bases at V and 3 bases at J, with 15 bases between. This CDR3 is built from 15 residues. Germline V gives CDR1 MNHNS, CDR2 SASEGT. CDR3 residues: CASSLRQAGTDTQYF. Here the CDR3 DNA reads TGTGCCAGCAGTCTAAGACAGGCCGGAACAGATACGCAGTATTTT.

The CDR3 loop reads CASSTPDRGTGELFF. In nucleotides, the CDR3 is TGCGCCAGCAGCACCCCCGACAGGGGCACCGGGGAGCTGTTTTTT. This chain joins TRBV5-1 and TRBJ2-2; 8 nucleotides match TRBD1. Trimming at V came to 4 bases and at J to 4 bases, leaving 6 bases not matched to a gene. The germline V gene encodes CDR1 SGHRS and CDR2 YFSETQ. This CDR3 comprises 15 residues. Using reference TRBV5-1 and TRBJ2-2 for the parts outside the CDR3, the full variable domain is KAGVTQTPRYLIKTRGQQVTLSCSPISGHRSVSWYQQTPGQGLQFLFEYFSETQRNKGNFPGRFSGRQFSNSRSEMNVSTLELGDSALYLCASSTPDRGTGELFFGEGSRLTVL.

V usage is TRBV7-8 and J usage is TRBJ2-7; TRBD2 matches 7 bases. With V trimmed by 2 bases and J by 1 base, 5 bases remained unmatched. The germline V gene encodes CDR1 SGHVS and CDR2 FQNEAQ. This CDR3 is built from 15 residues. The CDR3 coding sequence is TGTGCCAGCAGCTTAAGGGGAGGGAGGTCCTACGAGCAGTACTTC. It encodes CASSLRGGRSYEQYF.

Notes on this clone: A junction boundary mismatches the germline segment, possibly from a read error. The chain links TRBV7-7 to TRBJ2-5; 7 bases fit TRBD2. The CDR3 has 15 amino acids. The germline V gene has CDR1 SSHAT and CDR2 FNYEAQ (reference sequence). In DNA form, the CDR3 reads TGTGCTAGCAGCTTAGTGGCTAGCGGCCAAGAGACCCAGTACTTC. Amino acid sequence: CASSLVASGQETQYF.

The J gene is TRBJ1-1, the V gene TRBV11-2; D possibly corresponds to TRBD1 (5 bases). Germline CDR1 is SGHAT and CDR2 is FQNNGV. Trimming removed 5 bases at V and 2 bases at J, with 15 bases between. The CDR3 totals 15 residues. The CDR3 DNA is TGTGCCAGCAGCAGACAGCTCCCTAAAAACACTGAAGCTTTCTTT. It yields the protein CASSRQLPKNTEAFF. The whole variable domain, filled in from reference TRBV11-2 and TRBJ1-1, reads EAGVAQSPRYKIIEKRQSVAFWCNPISGHATLYWYQQILGQGPKLLIQFQNNGVVDDSQLPKDRFSAERLKGVDSTLKIQPAKLEDSAVYLCASSRQLPKNTEAFFGQGTRLTVV.

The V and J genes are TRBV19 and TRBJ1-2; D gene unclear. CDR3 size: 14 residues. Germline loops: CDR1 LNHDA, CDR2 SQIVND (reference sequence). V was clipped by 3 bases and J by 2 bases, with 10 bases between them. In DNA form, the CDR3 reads TGTGCCAGTAGTATGGGGTCCGGCAACTATGGCTACACCTTC. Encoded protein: CASSMGSGNYGYTF.